The T cell receptor (beta chain) described here comes from a study of CD8 T cells in Susac syndrome. TCR beta was sequenced from blood CD8+ and CD4+ T cells. Through negative isolation, CD4+ and CD8+ T cells were obtained, while TEMRA cells were enriched using FACS. The study's findings and limits: The study recognized that its TCR sequencing and HLA analysis covered a relatively small number of individuals.

When the RNA was reverse transcribed, random hexamers were used with an input of roughly 0.45 to 1 ug. TCRdb passed the immunoSEQ multiplex PCR reads through MiXCR, listing each CDR3 protein once. This table has about 140,000 distinct CDR3 sequences, approximately 95% appearing once. Regarding this clonotype: The antigen remains undetermined.

Trimming pared 0 bases from V and 1 base from J, leaving 7 bases between. The CDR3 sequence is 14 residues long. Germline V gives CDR1 SGHDT, CDR2 YYEEEE. The receptor comes from a human donor in good health. The chain couples TRBV5-6 to TRBJ1-2; no definite D call. The sample comprised CD8+ T cells from PBMCs. The DNA of the CDR3 is TGTGCCAGCAGCTTGGAACCAGATAACTATGGCTACACCTTC. It encodes CASSLEPDNYGYTF.